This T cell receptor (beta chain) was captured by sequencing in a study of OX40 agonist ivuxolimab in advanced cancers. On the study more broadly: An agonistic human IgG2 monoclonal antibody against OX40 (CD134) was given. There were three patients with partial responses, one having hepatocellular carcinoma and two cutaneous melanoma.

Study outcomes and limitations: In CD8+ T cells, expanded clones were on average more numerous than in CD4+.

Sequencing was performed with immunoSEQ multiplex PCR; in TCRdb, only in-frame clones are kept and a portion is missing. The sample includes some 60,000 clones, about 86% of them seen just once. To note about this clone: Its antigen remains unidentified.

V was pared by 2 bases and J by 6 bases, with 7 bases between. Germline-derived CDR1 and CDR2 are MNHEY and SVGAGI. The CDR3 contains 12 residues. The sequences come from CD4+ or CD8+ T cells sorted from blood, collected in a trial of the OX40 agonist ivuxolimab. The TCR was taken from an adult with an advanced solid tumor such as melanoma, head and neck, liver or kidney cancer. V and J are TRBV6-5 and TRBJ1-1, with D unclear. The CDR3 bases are TGTGCCAGCAGTTACGGCAGGTCTGAAGCTTTCTTT. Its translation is CASSYGRSEAFF.